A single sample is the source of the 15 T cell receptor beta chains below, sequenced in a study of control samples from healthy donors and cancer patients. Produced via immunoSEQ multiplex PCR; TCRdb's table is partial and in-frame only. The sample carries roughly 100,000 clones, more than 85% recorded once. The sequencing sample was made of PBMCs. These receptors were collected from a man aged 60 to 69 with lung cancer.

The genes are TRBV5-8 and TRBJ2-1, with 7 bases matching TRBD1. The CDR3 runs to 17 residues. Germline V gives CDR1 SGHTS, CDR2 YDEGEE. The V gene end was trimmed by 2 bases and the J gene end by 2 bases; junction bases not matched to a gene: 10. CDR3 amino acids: CASSFYKTGLPYNEQFF. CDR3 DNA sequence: TGTGCCAGCAGCTTTTACAAGACAGGGTTGCCCTACAATGAGCAGTTCTTC.

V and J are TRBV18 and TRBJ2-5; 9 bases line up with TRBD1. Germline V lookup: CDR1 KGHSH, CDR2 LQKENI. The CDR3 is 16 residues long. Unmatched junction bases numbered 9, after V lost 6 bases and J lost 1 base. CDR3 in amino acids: CASSPRTGVTQETQYF. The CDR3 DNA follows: TGTGCCAGCTCGCCCCGGACAGGGGTCACCCAAGAGACCCAGTACTTC.

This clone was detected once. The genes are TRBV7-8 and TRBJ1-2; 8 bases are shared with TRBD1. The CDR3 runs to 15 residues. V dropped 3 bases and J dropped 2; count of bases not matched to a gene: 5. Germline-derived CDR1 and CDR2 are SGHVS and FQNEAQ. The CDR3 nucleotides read TGTGCCAGCAGCTTGAGGACAGGGTCCAACTATGGCTACACCTTC. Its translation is CASSLRTGSNYGYTF.

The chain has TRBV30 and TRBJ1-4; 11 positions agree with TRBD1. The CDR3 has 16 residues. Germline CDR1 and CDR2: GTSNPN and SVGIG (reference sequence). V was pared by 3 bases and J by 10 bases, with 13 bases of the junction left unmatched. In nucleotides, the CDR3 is TGTGCCTGGAGCGATCCCCGTGGGACAGGGGGTGGAAAACTGTTTTTT. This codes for CAWSDPRGTGGGKLFF.

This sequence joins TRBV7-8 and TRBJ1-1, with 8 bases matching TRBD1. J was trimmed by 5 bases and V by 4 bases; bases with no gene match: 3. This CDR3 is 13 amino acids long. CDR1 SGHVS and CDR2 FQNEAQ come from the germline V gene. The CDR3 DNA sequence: TGTGCCAGCAGCTACACAGGGGGGACTGAAGCTTTCTTT. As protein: CASSYTGGTEAFF.

CDR3 protein: CASTTWTGTGTEAFF. CDR3 in DNA: TGTGCCAGCACCACGTGGACAGGGACGGGAACTGAAGCTTTCTTT. The rearrangement uses TRBV5-8 and TRBJ1-1, with 8 bases matching TRBD1. CDR3 size: 15 residues. Germline loops: CDR1 SGHTS, CDR2 YDEGEE. V dropped 6 bases and J dropped 5; count of bases not matched to a gene: 12.

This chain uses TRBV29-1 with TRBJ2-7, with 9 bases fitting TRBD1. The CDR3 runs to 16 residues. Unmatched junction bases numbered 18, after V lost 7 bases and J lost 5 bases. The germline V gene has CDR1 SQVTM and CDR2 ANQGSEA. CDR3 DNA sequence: TGCAGCGCCTATCACCCGGGGACAGGGACGCGGAACGAGCAGTACTTC. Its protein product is CSAYHPGTGTRNEQYF.

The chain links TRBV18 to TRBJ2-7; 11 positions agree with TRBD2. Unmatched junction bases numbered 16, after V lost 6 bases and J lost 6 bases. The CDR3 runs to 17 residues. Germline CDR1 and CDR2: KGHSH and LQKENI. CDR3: CASSRTPGLAVESEQYF. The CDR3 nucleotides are TGTGCCAGCTCCCGTACCCCGGGACTAGCGGTAGAGAGCGAGCAGTACTTC.

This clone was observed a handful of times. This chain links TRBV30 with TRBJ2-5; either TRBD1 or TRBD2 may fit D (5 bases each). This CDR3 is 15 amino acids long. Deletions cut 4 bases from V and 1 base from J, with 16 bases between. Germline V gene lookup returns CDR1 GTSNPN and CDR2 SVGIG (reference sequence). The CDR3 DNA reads TGTGCCTGGAATGGTCACCGAGGGACCCAAGAGACCCAGTACTTC. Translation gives CAWNGHRGTQETQYF.

The chain's CDR3 is CASRDFWNTGELFF. CDR3 nucleotides: TGTGCCAGCAGGGACTTTTGGAACACCGGGGAGCTGTTTTTT. This chain connects TRBV6-5 to TRBJ2-2; a weak D match, TRBD2 (5 bases). The V gene's germline CDR1 is MNHEY and CDR2 SVGAGI. CDR3 length: 14 amino acids. V gave up 6 bases and J gave up 1 base, with 9 bases separating them.

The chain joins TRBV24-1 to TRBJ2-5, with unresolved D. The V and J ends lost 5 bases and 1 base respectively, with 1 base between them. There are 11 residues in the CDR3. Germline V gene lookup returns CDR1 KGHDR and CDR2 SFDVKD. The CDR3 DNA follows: TGTGCCACCAGTGCCCAAGAGACCCAGTACTTC. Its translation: CATSAQETQYF.

The DNA for the CDR3 is TGTGCCAGTAGTCGTGAGGGCCTAGGGGATACGCAGTATTTT. Residues: CASSREGLGDTQYF. This chain joins TRBV19 and TRBJ2-3; a weak D match, TRBD2 (5 bases). This CDR3 is 14 amino acids long. V dropped 5 bases and J dropped 6 bases, with 15 bases sitting between them. Germline loops: CDR1 LNHDA, CDR2 SQIVND (reference sequence).

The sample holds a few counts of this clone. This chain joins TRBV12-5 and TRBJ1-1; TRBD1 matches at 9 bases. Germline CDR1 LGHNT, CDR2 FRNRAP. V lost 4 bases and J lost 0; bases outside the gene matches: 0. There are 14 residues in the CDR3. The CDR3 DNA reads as TGTGCTAGTGGTTGGGACAGGGTGAACACTGAAGCTTTCTTT. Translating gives CASGWDRVNTEAFF.

The CDR3 DNA reads as TGTGCCAGCAGTTTTCGAGCACACACAACTAATGAAAAACTGTTTTTT. Translation gives CASSFRAHTTNEKLFF. The rearrangement uses TRBV27 and TRBJ1-4; D gene ambiguous. Looked up from germline, CDR1 is MNHEY and CDR2 is SMNVEV (reference sequence). Trimming pared 3 bases from V and 0 bases from J, leaving 11 bases between. This CDR3 is 16 amino acids long.

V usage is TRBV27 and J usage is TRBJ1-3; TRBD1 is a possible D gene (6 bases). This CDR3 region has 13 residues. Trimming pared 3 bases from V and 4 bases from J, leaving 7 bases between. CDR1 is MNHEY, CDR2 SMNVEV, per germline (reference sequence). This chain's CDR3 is CASSFRGGNTIYF. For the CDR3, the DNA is TGTGCCAGCAGTTTTAGGGGGGGAAACACCATATATTTT.